This T cell receptor beta chain was sequenced for a study of shared clonotypes between healthy human individuals (dated by TCRdb to about 2020). In terms of the full investigation: Three men and a couple of women, aged 18 to 49 years, made up the cohort. For each donor, three plates each were used for CD4 naive and CD4 memory, two plates were used for CD8 naive, and one plate was used for CD8 memory. Different laboratories and diverse techniques were used to prepare libraries and sequence TCR repertoires, to increase sequencing depth and limit assay-specific biases. To estimate repertoire size and how much clonotype sharing occurs between individuals, the study deeply sequenced the blood TCR repertoires of roughly 5 healthy adults. Between about 0.9 and 8.9 billion PBMCs per donor were obtained by leukapheresis. Here is what the overall study found, with its caveats: Sharing across four donors was observed for around 5% of naive CD4, less than 4% of naive CD8, about 2.3% of memory CD4, and less than 0.45% of memory CD8 clonotypes. Naive subsets generally had larger estimated clonotype richness than memory subsets did. Pairwise subsampling led to the expectation that sequencing depth would affect the degree of clonotype sharing among donors. Because the study included only a small number of donors, the genetic and exposure-history diversity represented was limited. Incomplete sequencing was indicated by rarefaction of sorted-subset datasets, despite the large sequencing depth. Clonotypes shared by all four sorted-subset donors showed higher generation probabilities than non-shared clonotypes. Sampling was limited to blood, and TCR repertoires in tissue likely differ from TCR repertoires in blood.

CDR1 and CDR2 (MNHEY, SVGAGI) derive from the germline V gene. The CDR3 covers 14 residues, taking in both the cysteine and the phenylalanine. Of all the DNA, just the CDR3 is kept, 42 bases in frame from base 1. V is pruned by 4 bases and J by 6 bases, leaving 4 bases of the junction without a gene match. Remarks on this clone: Its cognate antigen has yet to be identified. Base quality data are lacking; no much larger clone is found one base away.

For the CD8 naive samples, CD45RO-negative cells were positively selected for CCR7, yielding a CD45RA+CCR7+ population from which TemRA cells were excluded. The donors were healthy, HIV-negative adults who had no recently reported acute infections or vaccinations. Every donor was a Caucasian adult living in Nashville, Tennessee, USA. Blood was collected by leukapheresis, and PBMCs were isolated by Ficoll-Histopaque density gradient centrifugation and then cryopreserved in liquid nitrogen vapor phase. Analytical flow cytometry was used to check the purity and quantity of every magnetically sorted T cell population. Genomic DNA was isolated from every sorted fraction and measured by UV absorbance on a Nanodrop 2000c. Using the deep immunoSEQ assay, multiplex PCR amplified TCR CDR3 regions from genomic DNA. For each cell subset, the extracted genomic DNA was distributed evenly across all wells of several immunoSEQ 96-well plates, and each plate served as one replicate. For sorted subsets, approximately 200 ng of genomic DNA, equivalent to about 30,000 T cell genomes, went into each replicate PCR. The purified libraries were quantified using a Qubit 3.0 fluorometer, sized with a Bioanalyzer 2100, and then quantified again using the KAPA Library Quantification kit. Each immunoSEQ 96-well plate was sequenced on its own single-read 150-cycle Illumina NextSeq 550 flow cell. The paper's data handling went like this. Because the immunoSEQ output held only junctional sequences and lacked quality scores, the filtering could not match the filtering applied to full-length reads. Sequences were annotated with PyIR, a Python wrapper for IgBLAST v1.9, using IMGT germline references to assign V/J genes and CDR3. Reads with weak V/J assignments (E-value above 1e-6), missing CDR3, stop codons, out-of-frame junctions, or ambiguous translated residues were removed. V3J clonotypes were defined by identical inferred V gene, J gene, and CDR3 amino acid sequence. The percentage overlap between two repertoires was calculated by dividing the number of shared unique clonotypes by the size of the smaller repertoire. RTK rarefaction, the Chao1 estimator, and Recon v2.1 estimates of unobserved clonotypes were used to assess repertoire richness. For all TCRbeta clonotypes obtained by the gDNA method from several donors, generation probabilities were computed with OLGA. Here the immuneACCESS table is served through TCRdb, limited to in-frame sequences with V and J called. Missing clones are a known gap in these copies; in checked studies unresolved V genes cover under half, and the rest lacks a known reason. V and J calls and clone size are as listed in that table; D and trimming were resolved from the DNA. Recorded for this sample are about 2.1 million clones; more than 85% of them occurred a single time. Roughly 1.7% of the sample goes to the ten largest clones.

This clonotype was obtained from a man between 18 and 35 years old in good health. Some clones in this sample may be carry-over from other donors' samples. Input material: naive CD8+ T cells from PBMCs. Interpreted using the paper, the cell subset or site label stands for: CD45RA+CCR7+. Recombination connected TRBV6-5 to TRBJ1-4; TRBD1 fits 8 bases in the junction. The bases read TGTGCCAGCAGTTGGACAGGGACCTATGAAAAACTGTTTTTT. It encodes CASSWTGTYEKLFF.